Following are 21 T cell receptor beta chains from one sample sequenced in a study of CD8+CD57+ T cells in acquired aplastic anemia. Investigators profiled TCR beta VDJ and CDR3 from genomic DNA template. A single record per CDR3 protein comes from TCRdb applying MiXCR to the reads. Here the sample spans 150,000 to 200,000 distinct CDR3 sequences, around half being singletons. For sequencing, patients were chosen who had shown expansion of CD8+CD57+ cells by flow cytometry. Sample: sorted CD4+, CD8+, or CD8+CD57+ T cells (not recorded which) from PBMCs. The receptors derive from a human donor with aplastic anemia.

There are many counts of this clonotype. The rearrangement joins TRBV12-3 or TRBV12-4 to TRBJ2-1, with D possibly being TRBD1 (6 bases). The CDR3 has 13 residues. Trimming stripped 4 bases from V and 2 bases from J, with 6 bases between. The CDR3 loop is CASSWTAYNEQFF. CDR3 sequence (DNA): TGTGCCAGCAGTTGGACAGCCTACAATGAGCAGTTCTTC.

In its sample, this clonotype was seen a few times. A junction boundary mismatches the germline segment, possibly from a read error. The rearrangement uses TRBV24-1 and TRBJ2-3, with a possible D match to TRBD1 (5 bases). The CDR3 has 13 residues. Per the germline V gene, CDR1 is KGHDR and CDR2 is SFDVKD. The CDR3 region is CATGDGHTDTQYF. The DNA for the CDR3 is TGTGCCACCGGTGATGGACACACAGATACGCAGTATTTT.

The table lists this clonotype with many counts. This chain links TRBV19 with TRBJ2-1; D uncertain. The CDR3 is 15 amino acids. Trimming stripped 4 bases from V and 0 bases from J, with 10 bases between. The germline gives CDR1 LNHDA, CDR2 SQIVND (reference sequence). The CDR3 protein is CASSTARSSYNEQFF. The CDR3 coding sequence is TGTGCCAGTAGTACCGCGCGAAGCTCCTACAATGAGCAGTTCTTC.

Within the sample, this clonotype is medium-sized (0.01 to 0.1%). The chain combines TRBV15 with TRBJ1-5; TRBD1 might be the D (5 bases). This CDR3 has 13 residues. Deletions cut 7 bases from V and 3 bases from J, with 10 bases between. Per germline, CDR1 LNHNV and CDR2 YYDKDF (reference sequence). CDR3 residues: CATNQGVNQPQHF. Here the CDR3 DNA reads TGTGCCACCAACCAGGGTGTCAATCAGCCCCAGCATTTT.

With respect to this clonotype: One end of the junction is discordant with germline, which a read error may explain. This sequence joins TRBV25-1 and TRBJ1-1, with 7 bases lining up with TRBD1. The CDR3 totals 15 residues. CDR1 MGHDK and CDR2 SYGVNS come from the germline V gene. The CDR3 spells CASSYPGQTNTEAFF. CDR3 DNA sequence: TGTGCCAGCAGTTATCCGGGACAGACGAACACTGAAGCTTTCTTC.

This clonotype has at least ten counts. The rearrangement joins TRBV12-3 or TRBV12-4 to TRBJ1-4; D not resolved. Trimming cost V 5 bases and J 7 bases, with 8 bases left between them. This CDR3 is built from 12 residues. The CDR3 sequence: CASSVTREKLFF. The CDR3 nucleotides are TGTGCCAGCAGTGTGACCCGTGAAAAACTGTTTTTT.

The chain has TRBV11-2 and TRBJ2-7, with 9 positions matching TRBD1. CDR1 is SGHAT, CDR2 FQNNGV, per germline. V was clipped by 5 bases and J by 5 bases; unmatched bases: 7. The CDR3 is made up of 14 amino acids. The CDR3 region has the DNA TGTGCCAGCAGCACGATGACAGGGGGTCACGAGCAGTACTTC. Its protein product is CASSTMTGGHEQYF.

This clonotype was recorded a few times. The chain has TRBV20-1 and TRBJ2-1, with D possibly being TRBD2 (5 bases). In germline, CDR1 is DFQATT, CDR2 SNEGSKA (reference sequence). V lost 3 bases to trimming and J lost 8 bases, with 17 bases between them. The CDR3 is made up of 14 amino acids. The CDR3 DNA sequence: TGCAGTGCTAGTGGTCCATCTAGCTTCGATGAGCAGTTCTTC. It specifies CSASGPSSFDEQFF.

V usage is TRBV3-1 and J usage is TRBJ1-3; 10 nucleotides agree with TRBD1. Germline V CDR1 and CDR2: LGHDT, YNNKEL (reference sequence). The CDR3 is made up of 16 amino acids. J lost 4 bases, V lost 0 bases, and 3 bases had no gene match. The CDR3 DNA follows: TGTGCCAGCAGCCAAGATTTGGGACAGGGGGGAAACACCATATATTTT. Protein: CASSQDLGQGGNTIYF.

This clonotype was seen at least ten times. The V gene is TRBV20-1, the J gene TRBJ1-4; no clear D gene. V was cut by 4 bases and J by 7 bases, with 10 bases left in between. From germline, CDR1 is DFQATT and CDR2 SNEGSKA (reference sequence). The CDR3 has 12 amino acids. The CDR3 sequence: CSAKWVGEKLFF. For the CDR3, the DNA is TGCAGTGCTAAATGGGTGGGTGAAAAACTGTTTTTT.

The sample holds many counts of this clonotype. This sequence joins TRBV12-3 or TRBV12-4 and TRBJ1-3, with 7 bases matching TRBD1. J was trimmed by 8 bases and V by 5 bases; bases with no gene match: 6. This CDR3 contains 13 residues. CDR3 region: CASSQQGTDTIYF. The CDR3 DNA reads TGTGCCAGCAGTCAACAGGGGACCGACACCATATATTTT.

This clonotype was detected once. The DNA for the CDR3 is TGTGCCAGCAGCCCCCCCGGTGGGGTAGGTCTGCCCCAGCATTTT. Translated, it gives CASSPPGGVGLPQHF. The rearrangement uses TRBV7-3 and TRBJ1-5; D remains ambiguous. Trimming stripped 5 bases from V and 9 bases from J, with 20 bases between. CDR3 length equals 15 residues. CDR1 SGHTA and CDR2 FQGTGA come from the germline V gene. Based on the CDR3 plus reference TRBV7-3 and TRBJ1-5, the full variable domain is GAGVSQTPSNKVTEKGKYVELRCDPISGHTALYWYRQSLGQGPEFLIYFQGTGAADDSGLPNDRFFAVRPEGSVSTLKIQRTERGDSAVYLCASSPPGGVGLPQHFGDGTRLSIL.

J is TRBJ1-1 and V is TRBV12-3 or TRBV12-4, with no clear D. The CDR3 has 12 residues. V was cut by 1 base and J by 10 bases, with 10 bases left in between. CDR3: CASSLVVSGAFF. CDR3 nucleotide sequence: TGTGCCAGCAGTTTAGTTGTGTCTGGAGCTTTCTTT.

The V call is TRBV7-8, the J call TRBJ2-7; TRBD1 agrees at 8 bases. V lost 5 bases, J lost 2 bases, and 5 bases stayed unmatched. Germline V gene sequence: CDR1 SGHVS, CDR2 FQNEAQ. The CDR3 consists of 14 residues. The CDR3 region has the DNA TGTGCCAGCAGCGACGACAGGGGCCCCTACGAGCAGTACTTC. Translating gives CASSDDRGPYEQYF.

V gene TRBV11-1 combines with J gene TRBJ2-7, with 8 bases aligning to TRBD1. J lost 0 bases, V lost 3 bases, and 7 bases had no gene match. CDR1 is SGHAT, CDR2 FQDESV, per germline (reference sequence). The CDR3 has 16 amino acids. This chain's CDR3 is CASSFRTGLSSYEQYF. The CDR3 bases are TGTGCCAGCAGCTTCCGGACAGGGCTGAGCTCCTACGAGCAGTACTTC.

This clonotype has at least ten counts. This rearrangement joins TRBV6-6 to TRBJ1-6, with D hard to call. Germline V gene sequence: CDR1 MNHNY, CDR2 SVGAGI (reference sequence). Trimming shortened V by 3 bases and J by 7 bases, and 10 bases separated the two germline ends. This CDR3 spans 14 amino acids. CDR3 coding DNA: TGTGCCAGCAGTTATTGGGCGACAAATTCACCCCTCCACTTT. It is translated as CASSYWATNSPLHF.

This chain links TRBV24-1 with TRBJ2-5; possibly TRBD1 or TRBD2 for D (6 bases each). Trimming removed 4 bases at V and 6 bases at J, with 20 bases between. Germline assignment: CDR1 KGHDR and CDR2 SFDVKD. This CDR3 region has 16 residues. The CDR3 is CATSDVPGAGLKTQYF. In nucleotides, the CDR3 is TGTGCCACCAGTGACGTACCGGGGGCAGGACTTAAGACCCAGTACTTC.

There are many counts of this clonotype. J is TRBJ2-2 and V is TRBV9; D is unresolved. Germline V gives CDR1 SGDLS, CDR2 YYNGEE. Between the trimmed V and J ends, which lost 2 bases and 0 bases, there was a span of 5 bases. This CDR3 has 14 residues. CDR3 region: CASSVRSNTGELFF. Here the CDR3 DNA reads TGTGCCAGCAGCGTCCGGTCGAACACCGGGGAGCTGTTTTTT.

DNA for the CDR3: TGCGCCAGCAGCCAAGATCTACCAATCACCGGGGAGCTGTTTTTT. This sequence encodes CASSQDLPITGELFF. This chain connects TRBV4-1 to TRBJ2-2; D uncertain. Trimming cost V 0 bases and J 4 bases, with 9 bases left between them. The CDR3 is 15 amino acids. The V gene's germline CDR1 is MGHRA and CDR2 YSYEKL.

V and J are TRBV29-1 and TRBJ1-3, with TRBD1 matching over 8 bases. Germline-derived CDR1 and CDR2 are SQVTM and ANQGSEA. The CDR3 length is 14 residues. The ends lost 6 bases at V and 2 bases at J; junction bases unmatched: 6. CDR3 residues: CSVQDRAAGNTIYF. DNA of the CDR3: TGCAGCGTCCAGGACAGGGCGGCTGGAAACACCATATATTTT.

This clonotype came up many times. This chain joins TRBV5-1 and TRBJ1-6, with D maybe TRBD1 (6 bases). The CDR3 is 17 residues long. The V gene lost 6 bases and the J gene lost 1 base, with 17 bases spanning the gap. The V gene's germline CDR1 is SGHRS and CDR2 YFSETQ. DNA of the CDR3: TGCGCCAGCAACTGTTCAACAGGGAGGTCCTATAATTCACCCCTCCACTTT. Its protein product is CASNCSTGRSYNSPLHF.